This TCR beta chain was captured by sequencing in a study of blood T cell repertoires in COVID-19. Profiled with immunoSEQ multiplex PCR; TCRdb holds only in-frame clones, not every one. The profile shows 250,000 to 350,000 clones, approximately 91% of them singletons. In germline, CDR1 is SGHTA, CDR2 FQGNSA. The ends were cut back, 1 base at V and 2 bases at J, with 3 bases in the middle. This CDR3 comprises 13 residues. This receptor was identified in a young man with active or convalescent COVID-19. The sample comprised peripheral blood. The chain uses TRBV7-2 and TRBJ2-1, with no clear D. CDR3 loop: CASSLVTYNEQFF. The CDR3 DNA reads as TGTGCCAGCAGCTTAGTAACCTACAATGAGCAGTTCTTC.